The 3 T cell receptor beta chains given below trace back to one sample, sequenced in a study of T cell responses to AZD1222 COVID-19 vaccine. The repertoire was sequenced with immunoSEQ multiplex PCR; TCRdb's copy has only in-frame clones and lacks some. Here the sample spans 180,000 or so clones, 91% being singletons. Sequences were derived from peripheral blood, sampled 28 days after the second AZD1222 dose. The receptors here all came from an adult who received the AZD1222 COVID-19 vaccine.

The chain recombines TRBV5-1 with TRBJ1-1; 12 nucleotides match TRBD1. V shed 0 bases, J shed 1 base, and the junction held 4 bases outside the gene matches. This CDR3 spans 17 amino acids. Germline V gene lookup returns CDR1 SGHRS and CDR2 YFSETQ. The CDR3 reads CASSLGDRGRWNTEAFF. In DNA form, the CDR3 reads TGCGCCAGCAGCTTGGGGGACAGGGGGCGGTGGAACACTGAAGCTTTCTTT.

This chain links TRBV21-1 with TRBJ2-6. TRBV21-1 is a known pseudogene. The CDR3 length is 16 residues. The CDR3 DNA reads as TGTGCCAGCAGCGGGCTAGACCGGTCTGGGGCCAACGTCCTGACTTTC. Protein: CASSGLDRSGANVLTF.

This clone was picked up a small number of times. The chain recombines TRBV3-1 (or the pseudogene TRBV3-2) with TRBJ1-2; TRBD1 aligns across 7 bases. Germline loops: CDR1 LGHDT, CDR2 YNNKEL (reference sequence). V was clipped by 8 bases and J by 0 bases; unmatched bases: 6. The CDR3 is made up of 14 amino acids. For the CDR3, the DNA is TGTGCCAGCGGAAGACAGGGAGCTAACTATGGCTACACCTTC. Translation: CASGRQGANYGYTF.